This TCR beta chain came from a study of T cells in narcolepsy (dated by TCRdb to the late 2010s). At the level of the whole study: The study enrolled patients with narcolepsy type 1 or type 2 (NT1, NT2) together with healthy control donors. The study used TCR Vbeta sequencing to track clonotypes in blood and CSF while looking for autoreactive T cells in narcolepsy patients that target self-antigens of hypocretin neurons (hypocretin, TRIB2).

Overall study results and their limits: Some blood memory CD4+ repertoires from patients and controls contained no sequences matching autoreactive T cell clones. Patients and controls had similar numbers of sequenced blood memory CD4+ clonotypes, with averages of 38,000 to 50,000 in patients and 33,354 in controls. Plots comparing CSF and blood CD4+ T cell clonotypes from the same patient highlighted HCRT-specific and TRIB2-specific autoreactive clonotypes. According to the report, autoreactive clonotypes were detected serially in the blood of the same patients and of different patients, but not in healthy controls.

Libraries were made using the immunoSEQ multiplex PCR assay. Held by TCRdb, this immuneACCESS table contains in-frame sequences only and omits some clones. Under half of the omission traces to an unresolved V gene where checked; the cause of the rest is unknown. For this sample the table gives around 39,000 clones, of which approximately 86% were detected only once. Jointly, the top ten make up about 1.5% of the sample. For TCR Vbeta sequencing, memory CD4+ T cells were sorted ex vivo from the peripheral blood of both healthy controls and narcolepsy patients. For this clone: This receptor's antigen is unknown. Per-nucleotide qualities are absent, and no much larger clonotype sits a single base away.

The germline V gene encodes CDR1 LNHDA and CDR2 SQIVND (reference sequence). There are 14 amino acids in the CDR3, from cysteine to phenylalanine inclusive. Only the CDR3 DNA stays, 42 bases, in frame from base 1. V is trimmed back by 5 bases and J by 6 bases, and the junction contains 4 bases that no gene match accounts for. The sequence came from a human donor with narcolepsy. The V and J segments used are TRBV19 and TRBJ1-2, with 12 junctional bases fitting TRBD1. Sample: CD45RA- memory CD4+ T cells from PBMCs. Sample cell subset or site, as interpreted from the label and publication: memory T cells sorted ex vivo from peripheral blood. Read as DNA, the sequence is TGTGCCAGTAGTCGGGACAGGGGGCGTGATGGCTACACCTTC. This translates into CASSRDRGRDGYTF.